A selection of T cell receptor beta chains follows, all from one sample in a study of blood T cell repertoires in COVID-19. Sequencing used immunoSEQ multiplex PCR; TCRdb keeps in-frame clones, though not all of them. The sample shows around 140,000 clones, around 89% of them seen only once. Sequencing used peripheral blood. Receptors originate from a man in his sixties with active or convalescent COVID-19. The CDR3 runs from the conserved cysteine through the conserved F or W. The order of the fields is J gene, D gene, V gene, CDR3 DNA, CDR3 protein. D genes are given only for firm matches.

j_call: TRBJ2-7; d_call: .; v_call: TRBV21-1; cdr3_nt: TGTGCCAGCAGCAACGTGGGACTAGCGGAGCGGTACGAGCAGTACTTC; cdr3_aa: CASSNVGLAERYEQYF
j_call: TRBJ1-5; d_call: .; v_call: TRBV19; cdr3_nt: TGTGCCAGTGGCCATCGTGTAATTCAGCCCCAGCATTTT; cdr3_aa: CASGHRVIQPQHF
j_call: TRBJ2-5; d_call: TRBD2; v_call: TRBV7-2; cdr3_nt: TGTGCCAGCAGCTCTCACAGGGTAGCGGGGCAAGAGACCCAGTACTTC; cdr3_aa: CASSSHRVAGQETQYF
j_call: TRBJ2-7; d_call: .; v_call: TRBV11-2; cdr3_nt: TGTGCCAGCAGCCGAGGGATGTACGAGCAGTACTTC; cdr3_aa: CASSRGMYEQYF
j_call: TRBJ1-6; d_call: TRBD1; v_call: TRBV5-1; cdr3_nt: TGCGCCAGCAGCACCGGACAGGGTATGGGGTCACCCCTCCACTTT; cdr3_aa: CASSTGQGMGSPLHF
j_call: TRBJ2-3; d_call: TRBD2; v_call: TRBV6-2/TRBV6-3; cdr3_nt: TGTGCCAGCAGCTTTGGCGGGGGTTGGGTAAATACGCAGTATTTT; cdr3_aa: CASSFGGGWVNTQYF
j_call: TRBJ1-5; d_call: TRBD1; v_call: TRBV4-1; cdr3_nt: TGCGCCAGCAGCCACCCTGACAGGGGCGGTAATCAGCCCCAGCATTTT; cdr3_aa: CASSHPDRGGNQPQHF
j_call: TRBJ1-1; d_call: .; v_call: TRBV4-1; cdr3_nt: TGCGCCAGCAGCCAAGGGCGGGGGAGCACTGAAGCTTTCTTT; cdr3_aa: CASSQGRGSTEAFF
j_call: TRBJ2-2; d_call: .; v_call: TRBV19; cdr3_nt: TGTGCCAGTAGACCCTGGGAGGAGACGGGGCCTAACACCGGGGAGCTGTTTTTT; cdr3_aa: CASRPWEETGPNTGELFF
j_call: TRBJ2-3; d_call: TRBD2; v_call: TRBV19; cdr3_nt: TGTGCCAGTAGTAACCCGGGGGTAGCGGGGGCCACAGATACGCAGTATTTT; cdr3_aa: CASSNPGVAGATDTQYF
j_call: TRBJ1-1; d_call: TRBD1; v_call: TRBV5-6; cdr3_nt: TGTGCCAGCAGCTGGGACAGGGGTAGGACTGAAGCTTTCTTT; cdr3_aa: CASSWDRGRTEAFF